The next 26 T cell receptor beta chains were all read from a single sample in a study of T cell repertoires in cytomegalovirus infection. TCRdb analysed the reads with MiXCR anew, one entry per CDR3 protein. The table shows hundreds of thousands of distinct CDR3 sequences, with roughly 26% occurring only once. The sequencing input was CD8+ T cells from PBMCs. These receptors originate from a human donor in good health (CMV status not recorded). Some clones in this sample may be carry-over from other donors' samples.

Regarding this clonotype: A single base separates this from a much larger clone, so it may be a read error. The chain couples TRBV28 to TRBJ2-7; 8 nucleotides agree with TRBD2. In germline, CDR1 is MDHEN, CDR2 SYDVKM. The CDR3 covers 13 residues. With V trimmed by 8 bases and J by 4 bases, 7 bases remained unmatched. The CDR3 is CASDGLAGYEQYF. The CDR3 coding sequence is TGTGCCAGCGACGGGCTAGCGGGTTACGAGCAGTACTTC. The entire variable domain, with the rest obtained from reference TRBV28 and TRBJ2-7, is as follows: DVKVTQSSRYLVKRTGEKVFLECVQDMDHENMFWYRQDPGLGLRLIYFSYDVKMKEKGDIPEGYSVSREKKERFSLILESASTNQTSMYLCASDGLAGYEQYFGPGTRLTVT.

The chain links TRBV14 to TRBJ1-5; 10 bases are shared with TRBD1. The CDR3 is 19 amino acids. From germline, CDR1 is SGHDN and CDR2 FVKESK. The J segment lost 0 bases and the V segment lost 3 bases, leaving 11 bases of the junction unmatched. This CDR3 is CASSQESGQGGNSNQPQHF. CDR3 sequence (DNA): TGTGCCAGCAGCCAGGAATCCGGACAGGGGGGTAATAGCAATCAGCCCCAGCATTTT.

This clonotype has just a few counts. The V gene is TRBV19, the J gene TRBJ2-1, with D possibly matching TRBD1 (6 bases). V lost 1 base and J lost 7, with 23 bases in between. The CDR3 sequence is 18 residues long. In germline, CDR1 is LNHDA, CDR2 SQIVND (reference sequence). The CDR3 nucleotides are TGTGCCAGTAGTATAGGCGTACAGGGCCGAGGGGGAACGAATGAGCAGTTCTTC. It translates to CASSIGVQGRGGTNEQFF. The variable domain in full, with the rest retrieved from reference TRBV19 and TRBJ2-1, is DGGITQSPKYLFRKEGQNVTLSCEQNLNHDAMYWYRQDPGQGLRLIYYSQIVNDFQKGDIAEGYSVSREKKESFPLTVTSAQKNPTAFYLCASSIGVQGRGGTNEQFFGPGTRLTVL.

V and J are TRBV9 and TRBJ2-1; the match to TRBD2 covers 7 bases. Germline CDR1 SGDLS, CDR2 YYNGEE. V was pared by 2 bases and J by 5 bases, with 4 bases of the junction left unmatched. The length of the CDR3 is 14 residues. The CDR3 DNA sequence: TGTGCCAGCAGCGTCCCGGGGGGAAACAATGAGCAGTTCTTC. Amino acids: CASSVPGGNNEQFF.

In this sample, this clonotype turned up a few times. The chain is built from TRBV27 and TRBJ2-3; D is ambiguous. CDR3 length equals 16 residues. The V end lost 0 bases, the J end lost 2 bases, and 12 bases lay between the germline ends. Germline V gene data show CDR1 as MNHEY and CDR2 as SMNVEV (reference sequence). The CDR3 protein is CASSLSGAPVTDTQYF. CDR3 nucleotide sequence: TGTGCCAGCAGTTTATCAGGAGCCCCTGTCACAGATACGCAGTATTTT.

This clonotype was picked up a small number of times. V gene TRBV28 combines with J gene TRBJ1-1; no clear D gene. The CDR3 totals 12 residues. The germline V gene encodes CDR1 MDHEN and CDR2 SYDVKM. The V end was cut by 6 bases, the J end by 6 bases, with 11 bases between. For the CDR3, the DNA is TGTGCCAGCAGCCCTTTCTTGGCTGAAGCTTTCTTT. This codes for CASSPFLAEAFF.

The CDR3: CASRLGYEQYV. CDR3 nucleotide sequence: TGTGCCAGCCGACTGGGTTACGAGCAGTACGTC. The V call is TRBV6-2 or TRBV6-3, the J call TRBJ2-7; D gene unclear. The V end was cut by 8 bases, the J end by 4 bases, with 9 bases between. The CDR3 length is 11 residues. In germline, CDR1 is MNHEY, CDR2 SVGEGT.

This clonotype showed up just a few times. The genes are TRBV29-1 and TRBJ2-3; tentatively, D is TRBD1 (6 bases). V lost 8 bases to trimming and J lost 9 bases, with 15 bases between them. This CDR3 contains 11 residues. Germline CDR1 reads SQVTM; CDR2 reads ANQGSEA. The DNA for the CDR3 is TGCAGCTCCTTGACGGACAGAACGCAGTATTTT. It specifies CSSLTDRTQYF.

As to this clonotype: Since a much larger clone is just one base distant, this may be a read error. The chain carries TRBV6-5 and TRBJ2-5, with 8 nucleotides matching TRBD2. V gave up 5 bases and J gave up 5 bases; unmatched junction bases: 16. Germline CDR1 and CDR2: MNHEY and SVGAGI. This CDR3 spans 17 amino acids. The CDR3 loop is CASSDPVSGGAFETQYF. The CDR3 DNA reads TGTGCCAGCAGTGACCCTGTCTCCGGGGGGGCCTTCGAGACCCAGTACTTC.

The CDR3 protein is CASSDGGFPNYGYTF. CDR3 nucleotide sequence: TGTGCCAGCAGTGACGGGGGGTTCCCCAACTATGGCTACACCTTC. V and J are TRBV2 and TRBJ1-2; a possible D gene is TRBD1 (5 bases). The CDR3 has 15 amino acids. Germline V gene sequence: CDR1 SNHLY, CDR2 FYNNEI. The V end lost 3 bases, the J end lost 2 bases, and 13 bases lay between the germline ends. The variable domain in full, completed from reference TRBV2 and TRBJ1-2, reads EPEVTQTPSHQVTQMGQEVILRCVPISNHLYFYWYRQILGQKVEFLVSFYNNEISEKSEIFDDQFSVERPDGSNFTLKIRSTKLEDSAMYFCASSDGGFPNYGYTFGSGTRLTVV.

This clonotype was seen ten or more times. CDR3 loop: CASSSKTGGNQPQHF. CDR3 DNA sequence: TGTGCCAGCAGCTCAAAGACAGGGGGCAATCAGCCCCAGCATTTT. The V call is TRBV7-8, the J call TRBJ1-5; 8 bases map to TRBD1. The CDR3 extends over 15 amino acids. The germline V gene has CDR1 SGHVS and CDR2 FQNEAQ. V trimming: 4 bases; J trimming: 2 bases; junction bases outside the gene matches: 4.

This clonotype was detected a few times. The chain links TRBV20-1 to TRBJ2-2; D gene unclear. V gave up 1 base and J gave up 3 bases, with 6 bases separating them. Per the germline V gene, CDR1 is DFQATT and CDR2 is SNEGSKA (reference sequence). This CDR3 contains 13 residues. The CDR3 protein is CSARGQYTGELFF. The CDR3 nucleotides read TGCAGTGCTAGAGGCCAGTACACCGGGGAGCTGTTTTTT.

This clonotype was counted at least ten times. The genes are TRBV5-5 and TRBJ2-3; 11 bases align to TRBD1. The germline CDR1 and CDR2 sequences are SGHKS and YYEKEE (reference sequence). The CDR3 is 15 amino acids. Trimming cost V 2 bases and J 3 bases; bases outside gene matches: 2. The chain's CDR3 is CASSFGTGGTDTQYF. DNA of the CDR3: TGTGCCAGCAGCTTCGGGACAGGGGGTACAGATACGCAGTATTTT.

The V gene is TRBV20-1, the J gene TRBJ1-2; D gene ambiguous. Germline CDR1 reads DFQATT; CDR2 reads SNEGSKA (reference sequence). This CDR3 spans 13 amino acids. V shed 7 bases and J shed 2 bases, with 14 bases lying between them. The CDR3 sequence: CSVEEGVNYGYTF. The CDR3 nucleotides read TGCAGTGTCGAGGAGGGTGTAAACTATGGCTACACCTTC.

This clonotype was detected ten times or more. The V call is TRBV12-3 or TRBV12-4, the J call TRBJ2-1, with 8 bases aligning to TRBD1. J was trimmed by 5 bases and V by 5 bases; bases with no gene match: 8. The CDR3 is made up of 15 amino acids. CDR3 region: CASSPAGGFNNEQFF. CDR3 sequence (DNA): TGTGCCAGCAGTCCCGCAGGGGGCTTTAACAATGAGCAGTTCTTC.

This clonotype was seen just once. The V and J genes are TRBV20-1 and TRBJ2-1, with D tentatively TRBD2 (5 bases). V gave up 0 bases and J gave up 10 bases, with 10 bases separating them. The CDR3 runs 12 residues. Germline V gene sequence: CDR1 DFQATT, CDR2 SNEGSKA (reference sequence). CDR3 protein: CSARDPGTEQFF. The CDR3 coding sequence is TGCAGTGCTAGAGATCCGGGAACGGAGCAGTTCTTC.

In this sample, this clonotype turned up a few times. Here the CDR3 DNA reads TGTGCCAGCAGTTACAGAGGGGGCGATCAGCCCCAGCATTTT. Its translation: CASSYRGGDQPQHF. This chain links TRBV28 with TRBJ1-5; 7 positions match TRBD1. The junction had 5 bases not matched to a gene; V was cut back by 4 bases and J by 5 bases. The CDR3 is 14 residues long. Germline V lookup: CDR1 MDHEN, CDR2 SYDVKM.

This clonotype was seen a few times. V is TRBV7-9 and J is TRBJ2-1; TRBD1 matches at 9 bases. This CDR3 spans 13 amino acids. V lost 8 bases to trimming and J lost 6 bases; unmatched junction nucleotides: 5. CDR1 SEHNR and CDR2 FQNEAQ come from the germline V gene (reference sequence). The CDR3 DNA follows: TGTGCCAGCTACGGGACAGGGCTCAATGAGCAGTTCTTC. Translated: CASYGTGLNEQFF.

The chain links TRBV4-2 to TRBJ1-2; no clear D. The CDR3 is 12 amino acids. V lost 1 base and J lost 14, with 14 bases in between. Germline CDR1 reads LGHNA; CDR2 reads YNFKEQ. The CDR3 spells CASSQGDRSSTF. DNA for the CDR3: TGTGCCAGCAGCCAAGGCGACCGCAGCTCAACCTTC.

This clonotype was seen a few times. The rearrangement links TRBV29-1 to TRBJ1-1, with D tentatively TRBD1 (5 bases). Germline loops: CDR1 SQVTM, CDR2 ANQGSEA. CDR3 length: 12 amino acids. V shed 6 bases and J shed 5 bases, with 13 bases lying between them. CDR3 region: CSVRGGETEAFF. CDR3 in DNA: TGCAGCGTCCGGGGGGGGGAGACTGAAGCTTTCTTT.

J is TRBJ2-5 and V is TRBV7-2; D is perhaps TRBD1 (6 bases). The germline V gene encodes CDR1 SGHTA and CDR2 FQGNSA. This CDR3 has 15 residues. V gave up 1 base and J gave up 6 bases, with 15 bases separating them. The CDR3 coding sequence is TGTGCCAGCAGCTTAGAACTAGTGGGGGCACAGACCCAGTACTTC. Translated, it gives CASSLELVGAQTQYF.

This clonotype was counted a few times. The rearrangement links TRBV5-5 to TRBJ2-1; D ambiguous. CDR3 size: 13 residues. The germline V gene encodes CDR1 SGHKS and CDR2 YYEKEE (reference sequence). Trimming took 5 bases from V and 5 from J, leaving 11 bases between them. CDR3 loop: CASRKTLDNEQFF. As DNA, the CDR3 is TGTGCCAGCAGAAAGACACTGGACAATGAGCAGTTCTTC.

CDR3 in amino acids: CASFESWGVSLLTEAFF. The CDR3 DNA reads TGTGCCAGCTTCGAATCGTGGGGGGTTTCGTTACTCACTGAAGCTTTCTTT. The genes are TRBV6-2 or TRBV6-3 and TRBJ1-1; maybe TRBD1 (5 bases). V was trimmed by 8 bases and J by 4 bases, leaving 26 bases between them. This CDR3 is built from 17 residues. Germline V gene data show CDR1 as MNHEY and CDR2 as SVGEGT.

This clonotype showed up just a few times. The chain couples TRBV7-6 to TRBJ2-7, with D perhaps matching TRBD2 (7 bases). Per germline, CDR1 SGHVS and CDR2 FNYEAQ. This CDR3 spans 13 amino acids. V shed 1 base and J shed 5 bases, with 9 bases lying between them. CDR3 region: CASSLGEGDEQYV. Written as DNA, the CDR3 is TGTGCCAGCAGCTTAGGGGAGGGGGACGAGCAGTACGTC.

The genes are TRBV7-9 and TRBJ1-4; 8 positions agree with TRBD1. CDR1 and CDR2 from the germline V gene are SEHNR and FQNEAQ (reference sequence). This CDR3 contains 16 residues. V lost 4 bases to trimming and J lost 5 bases; unmatched junction nucleotides: 9. The CDR3 DNA reads TGTGCCAGCAGCTACCCCTTTACAGGGGGGAATGAAAAACTGTTTTTT. Protein: CASSYPFTGGNEKLFF.

This chain links TRBV15 with TRBJ1-5; no clear D. V gave up 1 base and J gave up 3 bases, with 10 bases separating them. Germline CDR1 reads LNHNV; CDR2 reads YYDKDF (reference sequence). CDR3 length: 15 residues. The CDR3 sequence: CATSRVDNVNQPQHF. CDR3 DNA: TGTGCCACCAGCAGAGTCGACAACGTCAATCAGCCCCAGCATTTT.